What follows describes a single TCR beta chain. These data come from a study of blood T cell repertoires in COVID-19. Study summary: COVID-19 samples collected from the United States, Italy and Spain covered acute and convalescent phases. The cDNA or gDNA used as material had been derived from T cells, B-cell-depleted T cells, or PBMCs.

The germline CDR1 and CDR2 sequences are SGHVS and FQNEAQ. This CDR3 region has 15 residues. The V gene lost 0 bases and the J gene lost 4 bases, with 12 bases spanning the gap. Authors' processing steps: For nucleated cells, counts were estimated from reference gene primer amplification. Some clones are missing from TCRdb's copy, which holds only in-frame ones; the method was immunoSEQ multiplex PCR. The V and J calls and clone size come from that table; D and trimming were worked out from the DNA. The data contain under 150,000 clones, roughly 88% of them seen just once; the ten biggest clones take up around 28%.

The chain uses TRBV7-8 and TRBJ1-1; perhaps TRBD1 as D (6 bases). The sample comprised peripheral blood. The receptor was isolated from a human donor in a cohort sampled during active COVID-19. CDR3 sequence (DNA): TGTGCCAGCAGCTTAGCGGTTGGGGGGGCCACTGAAGCTTTCTTT. Amino acids: CASSLAVGGATEAFF.